These 28 T cell receptor beta chains were sequenced from one sample in a study of blood T cell repertoires in COVID-19. Using immunoSEQ multiplex PCR, the repertoire was profiled, and TCRdb retains in-frame clones only, with some absent. Among approximately 130,000 clones listed, roughly 85% were seen once. Sequencing was done on a sample of peripheral blood. These receptors all come from a human donor in a cohort sampled during active COVID-19.

The chain couples TRBV6-2 or TRBV6-3 to TRBJ1-1; D may be TRBD1 (6 bases). The V and J ends lost 4 bases and 1 base respectively, with 10 bases between them. This CDR3 spans 14 amino acids. In germline, CDR1 is MNHEY, CDR2 SVGEGT. The CDR3 DNA reads as TGTGCCAGCAGTTTACAGGGATCGAACACTGAAGCTTTCTTT. Translated, it gives CASSLQGSNTEAFF.

The chain is built from TRBV18 and TRBJ1-4; TRBD1 aligns across 8 bases. The CDR3 length is 16 residues. After removal of 3 bases from V and 2 bases from J, the junction contained 5 bases not matched to a gene. CDR1 and CDR2 (germline): KGHSH, LQKENI. The CDR3 is CASSPAGGLTNEKLFF. The CDR3 coding sequence is TGTGCCAGCTCACCGGCAGGGGGCTTGACTAATGAAAAACTGTTTTTT. The full variable domain, completed using reference TRBV18 and TRBJ1-4, is NAGVMQNPRHLVRRRGQEARLRCSPMKGHSHVYWYRQLPEEGLKFMVYLQKENIIDESGMPKERFSAEFPKEGPSILRIQQVVRGDSAAYFCASSPAGGLTNEKLFFGSGTQLSVL.

The chain employs TRBV19 and TRBJ2-4, with TRBD1 identical over 7 bases. The CDR3 covers 18 residues. The germline CDR1 and CDR2 sequences are LNHDA and SQIVND (reference sequence). Trimming removed 0 bases from V and 0 bases from J; junction bases left unmatched: 8. CDR3 sequence: CASSIDRDSMLAKNIQYF. Written as DNA, the CDR3 is TGTGCCAGTAGTATAGATCGGGACAGCATGCTAGCCAAAAACATTCAGTACTTC.

Here the CDR3 reads CASRDFRVGYTF. DNA for the CDR3: TGTGCCAGCAGAGATTTCAGGGTGGGCTACACCTTC. The J gene is TRBJ1-2, the V gene TRBV6-6, with D perhaps TRBD1 (5 bases). This CDR3 is 12 amino acids long. Germline V lookup: CDR1 MNHNY, CDR2 SVGAGI (reference sequence). V lost 6 bases, J lost 8 bases, and 13 bases lay in between.

On this clone itself: At the DNA level, this CDR3 is encoded by other sequences in the same sample as well. The chain links TRBV11-3 to TRBJ2-1, with 7 nucleotides matching TRBD2. V gave up 1 base and J gave up 9 bases; unmatched junction bases: 6. The CDR3 is made up of 14 amino acids. CDR1 is SGHNT, CDR2 YENEEA, per germline. Here the CDR3 reads CASSLGGRAAEQFF. The CDR3 DNA sequence: TGTGCCAGCAGCTTAGGAGGGAGGGCCGCTGAGCAGTTCTTC.

CDR3 sequence (DNA): TGTGCCAGCAGCCAGAGGACAGGGATGTATGGCTACACCTTC. Encoded protein: CASSQRTGMYGYTF. The rearrangement links TRBV3-1 (or the pseudogene TRBV3-2) to TRBJ1-2; 8 bases are shared with TRBD1. Germline CDR1 is LGHDT and CDR2 is YNNKEL (reference sequence). The CDR3 is 14 amino acids. The V gene end was trimmed by 3 bases and the J gene end by 5 bases; junction bases not matched to a gene: 5.

The chain employs TRBV7-2 and TRBJ2-7, with D uncertain. Looked up from germline, CDR1 is SGHTA and CDR2 is FQGNSA. The CDR3 length is 15 residues. The V end lost 1 base, the J end lost 5 bases, and 15 bases lay between the germline ends. CDR3 nucleotide sequence: TGTGCCAGCAGCTTAGTCTGGCCCCAACCCCACGAGCAGTACTTC. Amino acids: CASSLVWPQPHEQYF.

This rearrangement joins TRBV7-3 to TRBJ2-1, with TRBD2 matching 8 bases. The V gene end was trimmed by 4 bases and the J gene end by 0 bases; junction bases not matched to a gene: 2. The V gene's germline CDR1 is SGHTA and CDR2 FQGTGA. The CDR3 is 15 residues long. The CDR3 here is CASSSRGGSYNEQFF. The CDR3 bases are TGTGCCAGCAGCTCCCGGGGGGGCTCCTACAATGAGCAGTTCTTC.

This clone was seen once. The chain recombines TRBV5-6 with TRBJ1-1; tentative D call: TRBD1 (5 bases). The germline CDR1 and CDR2 sequences are SGHDT and YYEEEE. CDR3 length equals 12 residues. V lost 4 bases to trimming and J lost 5 bases, with 9 bases between them. The CDR3 loop reads CASSTGGTEAFF. The CDR3 nucleotides read TGTGCCAGCAGCACGGGGGGGACTGAAGCTTTCTTT.

Points on this clone: Other DNA sequences from this sample encode an identical CDR3 as well. This rearrangement joins TRBV3-1 (or the pseudogene TRBV3-2) to TRBJ2-3; D is possibly TRBD2 (6 bases). The CDR3 covers 14 residues. Between the trimmed V and J ends, which lost 3 bases and 1 base, there was a span of 8 bases. In germline, CDR1 is LGHDT, CDR2 YNNKEL (reference sequence). The chain's CDR3 is CASSQASGTDTQYF. The CDR3 DNA sequence: TGTGCCAGCAGCCAGGCTAGCGGCACAGATACGCAGTATTTT.

The chain employs TRBV3-1 (or the pseudogene TRBV3-2) and TRBJ2-3; TRBD2 matches 8 bases. The CDR3 length is 17 residues. Looked up from germline, CDR1 is LGHDT and CDR2 is YNNKEL (reference sequence). The V gene end was trimmed by 1 base and the J gene end by 2 bases; junction bases not matched to a gene: 8. CDR3 coding DNA: TGTGCCAGCAGCCAAGGAGTAGTGACTAGCGTCACAGATACGCAGTATTTT. Residues: CASSQGVVTSVTDTQYF.

This rearrangement joins TRBV20-1 to TRBJ2-1; D remains unclear. V was shortened by 1 base and J by 8 bases, with 6 bases between the two germline ends. The CDR3 runs 11 residues. Germline assignment: CDR1 DFQATT and CDR2 SNEGSKA (reference sequence). The CDR3 nucleotides are TGCAGTGCTAGAGGCGGATATGAGCAGTTCTTC. This codes for CSARGGYEQFF.

The J gene is TRBJ2-1, the V gene TRBV29-1, with 7 bases lining up with TRBD2. This CDR3 is built from 16 residues. The V gene end was trimmed by 5 bases and the J gene end by 4 bases; junction bases not matched to a gene: 14. Germline-derived CDR1 and CDR2 are SQVTM and ANQGSEA. CDR3 nucleotide sequence: TGCAGCGTTCCGCGTGGGGAGGGGTCGAGGTACAATGAGCAGTTCTTC. It translates to CSVPRGEGSRYNEQFF.

The genes are TRBV9 and TRBJ2-7; weak D call: TRBD2 (5 bases). The CDR3 extends over 15 amino acids. The V gene's germline CDR1 is SGDLS and CDR2 YYNGEE. Trimming removed 5 bases at V and 1 base at J, with 16 bases between. CDR3 residues: CASRLTGSASYEQYV. The CDR3 DNA is TGTGCCAGCAGACTCACGGGGTCGGCATCCTACGAGCAGTACGTC.

In this sample, this clone turned up once. The J gene is TRBJ2-1, the V gene TRBV15; perhaps TRBD1 as D (5 bases). CDR1 LNHNV and CDR2 YYDKDF come from the germline V gene (reference sequence). This CDR3 is 18 amino acids long. V gave up 1 base and J gave up 4 bases, with 20 bases separating them. The CDR3 here is CATSRAVGARSQYNEQFF. The CDR3 DNA sequence: TGTGCCACCAGCAGAGCAGTTGGGGCGAGGAGCCAATACAATGAGCAGTTCTTC.

The chain combines TRBV7-6 with TRBJ2-1, with D tentatively TRBD2 (6 bases). The V end lost 3 bases, the J end lost 7 bases, and 19 bases lay between the germline ends. CDR3 length equals 16 residues. Germline V gives CDR1 SGHVS, CDR2 FNYEAQ. CDR3 DNA: TGTGCCAGCAGCTTGGAGGGGAGAGGAATCGGGAATGAGCAGTTCTTC. It yields the protein CASSLEGRGIGNEQFF.

V and J are TRBV4-3 and TRBJ2-5, with TRBD2 identical over 14 bases. J was trimmed by 4 bases and V by 3 bases; bases with no gene match: 1. Germline V CDR1 and CDR2: LGHNA, YSLEER. The CDR3 is 15 amino acids. The CDR3: CASSQGLAGAETQYF. In nucleotides, the CDR3 is TGCGCCAGCAGCCAGGGACTAGCGGGGGCAGAGACCCAGTACTTC.

The chain recombines TRBV19 with TRBJ2-7, with D perhaps matching TRBD1 (6 bases). V was cut by 4 bases and J by 0 bases, with 10 bases left in between. The CDR3 contains 14 residues. CDR1 LNHDA and CDR2 SQIVND come from the germline V gene (reference sequence). The CDR3: CASSRDTGSYEQYF. The CDR3 coding sequence is TGTGCCAGTAGTAGGGACACGGGCTCCTACGAGCAGTACTTC.

In nucleotides, the CDR3 is TGTGCCAGCAGCCAATTGACAGGGAACACTGAAGCTTTCTTT. Protein sequence: CASSQLTGNTEAFF. This chain connects TRBV9 to TRBJ1-1, with a weak D call TRBD1 (6 bases). CDR1 is SGDLS, CDR2 YYNGEE, per germline. This CDR3 is built from 14 residues. Trimming pared 4 bases from V and 1 base from J, leaving 11 bases between.

The V and J genes are TRBV4-1 and TRBJ2-3, with 8 bases that match TRBD2. After removal of 4 bases from V and 6 bases from J, the junction contained 12 bases not matched to a gene. Germline V gene sequence: CDR1 MGHRA, CDR2 YSYEKL. CDR3 length equals 16 residues. The CDR3 nucleotides read TGCGCCAGCAGCCCCGGGGGGGCGGGAGGTTTGGATACGCAGTATTTT. It translates to CASSPGGAGGLDTQYF.

Here the CDR3 reads CASSLAGGLSDQPQHF. CDR3 DNA: TGTGCCAGCAGCTTGGCCGGGGGGCTGAGCGATCAGCCCCAGCATTTT. J is TRBJ1-5 and V is TRBV5-5; tentatively, D is TRBD1 (6 bases). From germline, CDR1 is SGHKS and CDR2 YYEKEE (reference sequence). The CDR3 consists of 16 residues. V was trimmed by 0 bases and J by 5 bases, leaving 15 bases between them.

This chain connects TRBV19 to TRBJ2-5; unclear D gene. V was pared by 5 bases and J by 7 bases, with 14 bases between. Per germline, CDR1 LNHDA and CDR2 SQIVND (reference sequence). The CDR3 extends over 13 amino acids. The CDR3 here is CASSGAEVGTQYF. DNA of the CDR3: TGTGCCAGTAGTGGAGCCGAGGTAGGGACCCAGTACTTC. The variable domain in full, with the rest retrieved from reference TRBV19 and TRBJ2-5, is DGGITQSPKYLFRKEGQNVTLSCEQNLNHDAMYWYRQDPGQGLRLIYYSQIVNDFQKGDIAEGYSVSREKKESFPLTVTSAQKNPTAFYLCASSGAEVGTQYFGPGTRLLVL.

This CDR3 is CASTRSPQGASGANVLTF. CDR3 DNA sequence: TGTGCCAGCACCAGAAGCCCACAGGGGGCGTCTGGGGCCAACGTCCTGACTTTC. The chain combines TRBV2 with TRBJ2-6, with 9 bases identical to TRBD1. The CDR3 extends over 18 amino acids. Germline lookup yields CDR1 SNHLY and CDR2 FYNNEI. With 7 bases clipped from V and 1 base from J, the junction kept 11 bases outside the gene matches.

To note about this clone: Other DNA sequences in the same sample also yield this CDR3. The J gene is TRBJ2-6, the V gene TRBV7-2, with D hard to call. V was trimmed by 5 bases and J by 1 base, leaving 6 bases between them. This CDR3 contains 14 residues. CDR1 and CDR2 from the germline V gene are SGHTA and FQGNSA. The CDR3 sequence: CASSIGSGANVLTF. The DNA for the CDR3 is TGTGCCAGCAGCATCGGTTCTGGGGCCAACGTCCTGACTTTC.

The chain links TRBV7-2 to TRBJ2-7, with TRBD1 matching 8 bases. The germline V gene encodes CDR1 SGHTA and CDR2 FQGNSA. The CDR3 totals 14 residues. Unmatched junction bases numbered 8, after V lost 5 bases and J lost 5 bases. The chain's CDR3 is CASSPDGTGDEQYV. The CDR3 DNA follows: TGTGCCAGCAGCCCAGACGGGACAGGAGACGAGCAGTACGTC.

This chain connects TRBV27 to TRBJ2-1, with TRBD1 as a possible D gene (6 bases). The ends were cut back, 8 bases at V and 6 bases at J, with 23 bases in the middle. This CDR3 comprises 16 residues. Per germline, CDR1 MNHEY and CDR2 SMNVEV (reference sequence). CDR3 amino acids: CASLRQDPPPRNEQFF. The CDR3 DNA is TGTGCCAGCCTGCGACAGGACCCTCCCCCGCGCAATGAGCAGTTCTTC.

This clone was picked up one time. The chain uses TRBV10-1 and TRBJ2-1; TRBD2 matches 14 bases. In germline, CDR1 is WNHNN, CDR2 SYGVQD (reference sequence). V gave up 4 bases and J gave up 2 bases; unmatched junction bases: 7. The CDR3 runs to 18 residues. The CDR3 region is CASSVPGLAGETYNEQFF. CDR3 in DNA: TGCGCCAGCAGTGTGCCGGGACTAGCGGGAGAAACCTACAATGAGCAGTTCTTC.

The V and J genes are TRBV5-1 and TRBJ1-6; TRBD1 matches 10 bases. V shed 2 bases and J 8 bases; nucleotides not matched to a gene: 1. Germline lookup yields CDR1 SGHRS and CDR2 YFSETQ. The CDR3 is 14 amino acids. DNA of the CDR3: TGCGCCAGCAGCTTAGGGACAGGGGATTCACCCCTCCACTTT. Residues: CASSLGTGDSPLHF.